Listed here are 18 T cell receptor beta chains from one sample, sequenced in a study of blood T cell repertoires in COVID-19. Data came from immunoSEQ multiplex PCR; TCRdb stores just in-frame clones and leaves some out. The sample lists 300,000 to 400,000 clones, approximately 90% occurring once. Sequenced material: PBMCs or T cells enriched from blood (not recorded which). These receptors originate from a woman between 18 and 29 years old who had recovered from COVID-19.

This chain joins TRBV9 and TRBJ2-3, with 9 bases that match TRBD2. Germline-derived CDR1 and CDR2 are SGDLS and YYNGEE. The J segment lost 3 bases and the V segment lost 2 bases, leaving 10 bases of the junction unmatched. The CDR3 runs 17 residues. The CDR3 nucleotides are TGTGCCAGCAGCGTGCGCGGGGGGGCGTTACAGACAGATACGCAGTATTTT. The encoded protein is CASSVRGGALQTDTQYF.

The chain links TRBV11-3 to TRBJ2-7; 7 bases align to TRBD1. This CDR3 comprises 14 residues. In germline, CDR1 is SGHNT, CDR2 YENEEA. Losses at the gene ends were 5 bases for V and 4 bases for J; bases not matched to a gene: 8. For the CDR3, the DNA is TGTGCCAGCAGCCTCGGGACAGCCGGGTACGAGCAGTACTTC. Translation gives CASSLGTAGYEQYF. Looking up the rest from reference TRBV11-3 and TRBJ2-7 gives the full variable domain: EAGVVQSPRYKIIEKKQPVAFWCNPISGHNTLYWYLQNLGQGPELLIRYENEEAVDDSQLPKDRFSAERLKGVDSTLKIQPAELGDSAVYLCASSLGTAGYEQYFGPGTRLTVT.

The chain combines TRBV3-1 (or the pseudogene TRBV3-2) with TRBJ1-2; D is possibly TRBD1 (6 bases). CDR3 size: 14 residues. The V gene lost 3 bases and the J gene lost 7 bases, with 15 bases spanning the gap. Germline values: CDR1 LGHDT, CDR2 YNNKEL (reference sequence). The CDR3 here is CASSHLQGRGGYTF. The DNA for the CDR3 is TGTGCCAGCAGCCACCTACAGGGAAGAGGTGGCTACACCTTC.

The gene calls are TRBV2 and TRBJ2-7, with TRBD1 identical over 8 bases. Trimming took 8 bases from V and 5 from J; bases not matched to a gene: 8. The length of the CDR3 is 13 residues. Looked up from germline, CDR1 is SNHLY and CDR2 is FYNNEI. The CDR3, as DNA: TGTGCCAGCGGGGGGACAGGTGGGCACGAGCAGTACTTC. The encoded protein is CASGGTGGHEQYF. Combining the CDR3 with reference TRBV2 and TRBJ2-7 gives the whole variable domain EPEVTQTPSHQVTQMGQEVILRCVPISNHLYFYWYRQILGQKVEFLVSFYNNEISEKSEIFDDQFSVERPDGSNFTLKIRSTKLEDSAMYFCASGGTGGHEQYFGPGTRLTVT.

This clone was seen at least ten times. In nucleotides, the CDR3 is TGTGCCAGCAGTTACTCGAGCACCGGGGAGCTGTTTTTT. As protein: CASSYSSTGELFF. The V and J genes are TRBV6-5 and TRBJ2-2, with D hard to call. The CDR3 has 13 amino acids. Trimming left V 0 bases short and J 4 bases short, with 3 bases between. The germline CDR1 and CDR2 sequences are MNHEY and SVGAGI.

This sequence joins TRBV18 and TRBJ2-3; 7 bases fit TRBD2. The CDR3 loop spans 15 amino acids. CDR1 is KGHSH, CDR2 LQKENI, per germline. After removal of 6 bases from V and 3 bases from J, the junction contained 9 bases not matched to a gene. CDR3 coding DNA: TGTGCCAGCTCCCCCACAGGCGGGGGAACAGATACGCAGTATTTT. This translates into CASSPTGGGTDTQYF.

A few counts support this clone. V usage is TRBV6-1 and J usage is TRBJ1-5; 12 nucleotides match TRBD1. Germline CDR1 MNHNS, CDR2 SASEGT. This CDR3 comprises 16 residues. The J segment lost 7 bases and the V segment lost 4 bases, leaving 8 bases of the junction unmatched. The CDR3 loop is CASSGPGQGAGQPQHF. In DNA form, the CDR3 reads TGTGCCAGCAGTGGACCGGGACAGGGGGCAGGGCAGCCCCAGCATTTT.

The V gene is TRBV10-3, the J gene TRBJ2-2, with 10 bases aligning to TRBD1. In germline, CDR1 is ENHRY, CDR2 SYGVKD. This CDR3 is built from 17 residues. Trimming removed 6 bases from V and 2 bases from J; junction bases left unmatched: 9. The CDR3 DNA is TGTGCCATCAGCCCCAGACAGGGGGCGAAAAACACCGGGGAGCTGTTTTTT. It yields the protein CAISPRQGAKNTGELFF.

The rearrangement joins TRBV18 to TRBJ2-7, with 7 bases identical to TRBD1. The CDR3 covers 16 residues. V lost 1 base, J lost 0 bases, and 6 bases stayed unmatched. Germline V gives CDR1 KGHSH, CDR2 LQKENI. The CDR3 loop is CASSPRDRVSSYEQYF. In DNA form, the CDR3 reads TGTGCCAGCTCACCACGCGACAGGGTGAGCTCCTACGAGCAGTACTTC.

This clone has only a few counts. The chain combines TRBV6-6 with TRBJ2-3, with D perhaps TRBD2 (5 bases). Between the trimmed V and J ends, which lost 7 bases and 2 bases, there was a span of 13 bases. CDR1 and CDR2 from the germline V gene are MNHNY and SVGAGI (reference sequence). The CDR3 length is 14 residues. The CDR3 is CASTPPGNTDTQYF. The CDR3 DNA reads as TGTGCCAGCACCCCCCCGGGGAACACAGATACGCAGTATTTT.

With respect to this clone: This may be a read error: a much more frequent sequence differs by one nucleotide. CDR3 coding DNA: TGTGCCAGCAGTTCGGACACCGGGGAGCTGTTTTTT. Translation gives CASSSDTGELFF. The V gene is TRBV12-3 or TRBV12-4, the J gene TRBJ2-2; D remains ambiguous. The CDR3 has 12 residues. V shed 4 bases and J shed 3 bases, with 3 bases lying between them.

This clone was counted between two and nine times. The genes are TRBV9 and TRBJ2-7; TRBD2 agrees at 8 bases. V gave up 4 bases and J gave up 2 bases; unmatched junction bases: 5. The CDR3 runs 14 residues. Germline loops: CDR1 SGDLS, CDR2 YYNGEE. CDR3 amino acids: CASSPPTSAYEQYF. CDR3 nucleotide sequence: TGTGCCAGCAGCCCCCCGACTAGCGCCTACGAGCAGTACTTC.

This sequence joins TRBV18 and TRBJ2-7; TRBD1 aligns across 8 bases. Losses at the gene ends were 5 bases for V and 6 bases for J; bases not matched to a gene: 0. CDR3 length: 11 amino acids. Germline CDR1 reads KGHSH; CDR2 reads LQKENI. CDR3: CASSDRGEQYF. The CDR3 bases are TGTGCCAGCTCAGACAGGGGCGAGCAGTACTTC.

The chain employs TRBV4-1 and TRBJ1-5; no clear D gene. The length of the CDR3 is 14 residues. Germline V gene lookup returns CDR1 MGHRA and CDR2 YSYEKL. V was clipped by 1 base and J by 4 bases, with 8 bases between them. The CDR3 region has the DNA TGCGCCAGCAGCCAAGCTGGCGGGAATCAGCCCCAGCATTTT. This encodes CASSQAGGNQPQHF.

The CDR3 DNA is TGTGCCAGCAGCCGACTGTCCCAGTCCAATCAGCCCCAGCATTTT. Encoded protein: CASSRLSQSNQPQHF. This sequence joins TRBV5-8 and TRBJ1-5, with D hard to call. Trimming pared 4 bases from V and 3 bases from J, leaving 14 bases between. CDR3 length equals 15 residues. Germline V CDR1 and CDR2: SGHTS, YDEGEE.

The rearrangement links TRBV18 to TRBJ2-1, with 8 positions matching TRBD2. The CDR3 extends over 15 amino acids. Germline V gene sequence: CDR1 KGHSH, CDR2 LQKENI. V gave up 0 bases and J gave up 7 bases; unmatched junction bases: 5. The CDR3 nucleotides are TGTGCCAGCTCACCACCGCCGGGGGGGGCTAATGAGCAGTTCTTC. Translating it yields CASSPPPGGANEQFF. Full variable domain (missing parts from reference TRBV18 and TRBJ2-1): NAGVMQNPRHLVRRRGQEARLRCSPMKGHSHVYWYRQLPEEGLKFMVYLQKENIIDESGMPKERFSAEFPKEGPSILRIQQVVRGDSAAYFCASSPPPGGANEQFFGPGTRLTVL.

The chain links TRBV3-1 (or the pseudogene TRBV3-2) to TRBJ1-3; D call uncertain. V lost 1 base and J lost 0, with 13 bases in between. The CDR3 has 17 amino acids. The germline V gene has CDR1 LGHDT and CDR2 YNNKEL (reference sequence). CDR3 sequence reads: CASSQGEGPSSGNTIYF. CDR3 in DNA: TGTGCCAGCAGCCAAGGTGAGGGCCCTAGCTCTGGAAACACCATATATTTT.

The chain carries TRBV30 and TRBJ1-1; D not certain. This CDR3 is built from 14 residues. Trimming took 0 bases from V and 2 from J, leaving 10 bases between them. The germline CDR1 and CDR2 sequences are GTSNPN and SVGIG (reference sequence). The CDR3 here is CAWSVGRVNTEAFF. The CDR3 nucleotides read TGTGCCTGGAGTGTCGGTCGGGTAAACACTGAAGCTTTCTTT.